This passage covers 32 T cell receptor beta chains from one sample sequenced in a study of OX40 agonist ivuxolimab in advanced cancers. Measured with immunoSEQ multiplex PCR; TCRdb has only the in-frame clones, and not every one. The sample gives over 55,000 clones, about 81% of which show up once; approximately 5% is in the top ten. The sequencing used CD4+ or CD8+ T cells sorted from blood, collected in a trial of the OX40 agonist ivuxolimab. These receptors originate from an adult with an advanced solid tumor such as melanoma, head and neck, liver or kidney cancer.

This chain connects TRBV11-2 to TRBJ2-5; possible D gene TRBD2, 6 bases. The germline V gene has CDR1 SGHAT and CDR2 FQNNGV. Trimming left V 6 bases short and J 0 bases short, with 14 bases between. The CDR3 extends over 15 amino acids. CDR3 residues: CASSKYAGHQETQYF. In DNA form, the CDR3 reads TGTGCCAGCAGTAAATACGCGGGGCACCAAGAGACCCAGTACTTC.

This sequence joins TRBV6-5 and TRBJ2-7, with D perhaps TRBD2 (6 bases). Germline V gene lookup returns CDR1 MNHEY and CDR2 SVGAGI. The length of the CDR3 is 15 residues. Trimming cost V 5 bases and J 0 bases, with 14 bases left between them. The DNA for the CDR3 is TGTGCCAGCAGTATAGCGGATCCGAGCTCCTACGAGCAGTACTTC. It translates to CASSIADPSSYEQYF.

The chain is built from TRBV7-2 and TRBJ1-5; D is possibly TRBD1 (6 bases). The V and J ends lost 5 bases and 0 bases respectively, with 8 bases between them. Germline V lookup: CDR1 SGHTA, CDR2 FQGNSA. The CDR3 has 14 residues. CDR3 sequence: CASSQGGSNQPQHF. CDR3 nucleotide sequence: TGTGCCAGCAGCCAAGGGGGTAGCAATCAGCCCCAGCATTTT. Using reference TRBV7-2 and TRBJ1-5 for the parts outside the CDR3, the full variable domain is GAGVSQSPSNKVTEKGKDVELRCDPISGHTALYWYRQSLGQGLEFLIYFQGNSAPDKSGLPSDRFSAERTGGSVSTLTIQRTQQEDSAVYLCASSQGGSNQPQHFGDGTRLSIL.

The CDR3 loop is CASSLGPGSNQPQHF. CDR3 bases: TGTGCCAGCAGCTTAGGCCCGGGTAGCAATCAGCCCCAGCATTTT. The genes are TRBV7-9 and TRBJ1-5; D is undetermined. CDR3 length: 15 residues. Germline CDR1 reads SEHNR; CDR2 reads FQNEAQ (reference sequence). Between the trimmed V and J ends, which lost 1 base and 0 bases, there was a span of 7 bases.

This clone was observed a few times. V gene TRBV19 combines with J gene TRBJ2-7; 7 bases align to TRBD1. The CDR3 extends over 14 amino acids. The germline V gene encodes CDR1 LNHDA and CDR2 SQIVND (reference sequence). V shed 4 bases, J shed 3 bases, and the junction held 6 bases outside the gene matches. CDR3 coding DNA: TGTGCCAGTAGTAACTTAACAGGGGACTACGAGCAGTACTTC. Residues: CASSNLTGDYEQYF.

The count of this clone is one. The gene calls are TRBV5-5 and TRBJ2-2; a possible D gene is TRBD1 (6 bases). Germline V gene sequence: CDR1 SGHKS, CDR2 YYEKEE (reference sequence). This CDR3 is 12 amino acids long. V dropped 9 bases and J dropped 5 bases, with 11 bases sitting between them. CDR3 coding DNA: TGTGCCACGGTAAGGGGGACCGGGGAGCTGTTTTTT. This encodes CATVRGTGELFF.

The V and J genes are TRBV4-1 and TRBJ2-1; D may correspond to TRBD1 or TRBD2 (5 bases each). CDR3 length: 15 amino acids. V was trimmed by 4 bases and J by 0 bases, leaving 10 bases between them. Germline assignment: CDR1 MGHRA and CDR2 YSYEKL. CDR3 protein: CASSRGVSSYNEQFF. The CDR3 DNA reads TGCGCCAGCAGCCGAGGGGTAAGCTCCTACAATGAGCAGTTCTTC.

This sequence joins TRBV10-3 and TRBJ2-1, with a tentative D call TRBD2 (5 bases). V was clipped by 6 bases and J by 0 bases, with 12 bases between them. The V gene's germline CDR1 is ENHRY and CDR2 SYGVKD. This CDR3 contains 15 residues. The CDR3 nucleotides are TGTGCCATCAGCGGAGCGGAGAGCTCCTACAATGAGCAGTTCTTC. Translated: CAISGAESSYNEQFF.

The chain carries TRBV7-9 and TRBJ2-2; weak D call: TRBD1 (6 bases). CDR1 is SEHNR, CDR2 FQNEAQ, per germline (reference sequence). V lost 4 bases, J lost 1 base, and 7 bases lay in between. This CDR3 comprises 14 residues. This CDR3 reads CASSWTENTGELFF. The CDR3 coding sequence is TGTGCCAGCAGCTGGACAGAGAACACCGGGGAGCTGTTTTTT.

The gene calls are TRBV2 and TRBJ2-7; D is possibly TRBD1 (6 bases). Germline V gives CDR1 SNHLY, CDR2 FYNNEI. The CDR3 is 13 residues long. V was pared by 6 bases and J by 2 bases, with 11 bases between. The CDR3 DNA reads TGTGCCAGCAGCCCGACAGGAACCTACGAGCAGTACTTC. This gives the protein CASSPTGTYEQYF.

The CDR3 sequence: CASSLDAVGTTGRDTEAFF. CDR3 sequence (DNA): TGTGCCAGCAGCTTAGATGCGGTGGGGACAACGGGGAGAGACACTGAAGCTTTCTTT. J is TRBJ1-1 and V is TRBV11-2; perhaps TRBD1 as D (6 bases). V was cut by 0 bases and J by 3 bases, with 23 bases left in between. CDR1 and CDR2 (germline): SGHAT, FQNNGV. The CDR3 spans 19 residues. Variable domain in full (rest from reference TRBV11-2 and TRBJ1-1): EAGVAQSPRYKIIEKRQSVAFWCNPISGHATLYWYQQILGQGPKLLIQFQNNGVVDDSQLPKDRFSAERLKGVDSTLKIQPAKLEDSAVYLCASSLDAVGTTGRDTEAFFGQGTRLTVV.

A few counts support this clone. This sequence joins TRBV19 and TRBJ1-2; 8 nucleotides align to TRBD1. The J segment lost 5 bases and the V segment lost 4 bases, leaving 3 bases of the junction unmatched. The CDR3 has 13 amino acids. Germline CDR1 LNHDA, CDR2 SQIVND (reference sequence). The CDR3 DNA is TGTGCCAGTAGTACGGACAGGGAATATGGCTACACCTTC. The encoded protein is CASSTDREYGYTF.

The V call is TRBV15, the J call TRBJ1-4, with D maybe TRBD1 (5 bases). Germline-derived CDR1 and CDR2 are LNHNV and YYDKDF (reference sequence). The CDR3 is 16 amino acids. V was pared by 3 bases and J by 2 bases, with 13 bases between. The CDR3 sequence is CATSRSGGITNEKLFF. Written as DNA, the CDR3 is TGTGCCACCAGCAGGTCTGGGGGTATTACTAATGAAAAACTGTTTTTT.

This chain joins TRBV6-5 and TRBJ2-1; TRBD1 aligns across 11 bases. Germline CDR1 and CDR2: MNHEY and SVGAGI. The V gene end was trimmed by 10 bases and the J gene end by 7 bases; junction bases not matched to a gene: 6. The CDR3 has 13 amino acids. The CDR3 protein is CATGQGAENEQFF. The CDR3 DNA reads as TGTGCCACCGGACAGGGGGCAGAAAATGAGCAGTTCTTC.

The rearrangement links TRBV7-3 to TRBJ2-5; perhaps D is TRBD1 or TRBD2 (5 bases each). Looked up from germline, CDR1 is SGHTA and CDR2 is FQGTGA. The CDR3 is 13 amino acids. V dropped 3 bases and J dropped 5 bases, with 10 bases sitting between them. CDR3 amino acids: CASSFGARETQYF. CDR3 DNA sequence: TGTGCCAGCAGCTTCGGGGCGCGGGAGACCCAGTACTTC.

This clone was seen a few times. The sample has other DNA sequences that encode this CDR3 too. This rearrangement joins TRBV5-4 to TRBJ2-7; TRBD1 matches 9 bases. This CDR3 contains 13 residues. Germline trimming cut 4 bases from V and 6 bases from J; bases unmatched to any gene: 5. Germline V CDR1 and CDR2: SGHNT, YYREEE (reference sequence). CDR3 DNA sequence: TGTGCCAGCAGCCCGGGACAGGGAATCGAGCAGTACTTC. It translates to CASSPGQGIEQYF.

The chain has TRBV27 and TRBJ2-1; no firm D call. The CDR3 consists of 13 residues. CDR1 and CDR2 from the germline V gene are MNHEY and SMNVEV (reference sequence). Trimming took 7 bases from V and 4 from J, leaving 11 bases between them. In DNA, the CDR3 is TGTGCCAGCACAAGTTTGTTGTACAATGAGCAGTTCTTC. It encodes CASTSLLYNEQFF.

This rearrangement joins TRBV19 to TRBJ2-5, with D perhaps matching TRBD2 (6 bases). The CDR3 consists of 15 residues. Germline V gene lookup returns CDR1 LNHDA and CDR2 SQIVND (reference sequence). Trimming shortened V by 3 bases and J by 5 bases, and 16 bases separated the two germline ends. Written as DNA, the CDR3 is TGTGCCAGTAGTATTGGGGGGACTTCCAGGGAGACCCAGTACTTC. Translation gives CASSIGGTSRETQYF.

In this sample, this clone turned up a few times. The chain uses TRBV6-5 and TRBJ2-7, with 7 nucleotides matching TRBD1. The CDR3 is made up of 15 amino acids. The germline CDR1 and CDR2 sequences are MNHEY and SVGAGI. After removal of 0 bases from V and 2 bases from J, the junction contained 4 bases not matched to a gene. CDR3 coding DNA: TGTGCCAGCAGTTACTCGACAGGGATAGCCTACGAGCAGTACTTC. Translated: CASSYSTGIAYEQYF.

The chain carries TRBV5-1 and TRBJ1-5, with D tentatively TRBD1 (6 bases). CDR3 length: 16 amino acids. Trimming took off 0 bases at V and 4 bases at J, with 14 bases between the two ends. Germline loops: CDR1 SGHRS, CDR2 YFSETQ. CDR3 DNA: TGCGCCAGCAGCTTGGTCGGGGGCTTAAGAAATCAGCCCCAGCATTTT. Its translation: CASSLVGGLRNQPQHF.

The chain recombines TRBV5-4 with TRBJ1-2; unclear D gene. CDR1 and CDR2 (germline): SGHNT, YYREEE (reference sequence). The CDR3 loop spans 13 amino acids. Trimming left V 0 bases short and J 3 bases short, with 6 bases between. The CDR3 DNA reads as TGTGCCAGCAGCTTGGATGGGTACTATGGCTACACCTTC. Protein product: CASSLDGYYGYTF.

The CDR3 sequence is CASSPGQGGSNEKLFF. The CDR3, as DNA: TGCGCCAGCAGCCCGGGACAGGGGGGATCTAATGAAAAACTGTTTTTT. The rearrangement links TRBV5-1 to TRBJ1-4; TRBD1 matches 11 bases. V lost 4 bases, J lost 3 bases, and 5 bases stayed unmatched. This CDR3 has 16 residues. The germline gives CDR1 SGHRS, CDR2 YFSETQ.

This chain connects TRBV7-2 to TRBJ2-5; unclear D gene. Trimming cost V 3 bases and J 9 bases, with 17 bases left between them. CDR3 length: 14 residues. Germline lookup yields CDR1 SGHTA and CDR2 FQGNSA. The DNA of the CDR3 is TGTGCCAGCAGCTTGGGTGGCGACGATGTCGCCCAGTACTTC. Encoded protein: CASSLGGDDVAQYF.

This chain uses TRBV14 with TRBJ1-4; D gene ambiguous. The CDR3 totals 14 residues. Germline assignment: CDR1 SGHDN and CDR2 FVKESK. Trimming removed 4 bases from V and 8 bases from J, with 14 bases in between. This chain's CDR3 is CASSRSLVGEKLFF. CDR3 coding DNA: TGTGCCAGCAGCCGTTCATTGGTGGGGGAAAAACTGTTTTTT.

The chain combines TRBV30 with TRBJ2-1, with D perhaps matching TRBD1 or TRBD2 (6 bases each). The length of the CDR3 is 14 residues. CDR1 is GTSNPN and CDR2 is SVGIG in the germline V gene (reference sequence). Deletions cut 5 bases from V and 0 bases from J, with 11 bases between. This CDR3 is CAWVQGGSYNEQFF. The CDR3, as DNA: TGTGCCTGGGTACAGGGAGGCTCCTACAATGAGCAGTTCTTC.

A note on this clone: The sample carries other DNA sequences with the same CDR3. The chain has TRBV29-1 and TRBJ2-2, with D possibly being TRBD1 (6 bases). Germline V gives CDR1 SQVTM, CDR2 ANQGSEA. CDR3 length equals 13 residues. V was shortened by 7 bases and J by 7 bases, with 16 bases between the two germline ends. In DNA form, the CDR3 reads TGCAGCGCTCAGGGGATGGGAAGCGGGGAGCTGTTTTTT. Its protein product is CSAQGMGSGELFF.

The chain is built from TRBV28 and TRBJ1-2; D perhaps matches TRBD1 (6 bases). Per germline, CDR1 MDHEN and CDR2 SYDVKM. CDR3 size: 14 residues. The V gene lost 3 bases and the J gene lost 7 bases, with 15 bases spanning the gap. In nucleotides, the CDR3 is TGTGCCAGCAGTTTGGCAGGGGCCACGGGTGGCTACACCTTC. It translates to CASSLAGATGGYTF.

J is TRBJ1-1 and V is TRBV2; D remains unclear. The CDR3 runs to 14 residues. Deletions cut 7 bases from V and 1 base from J, with 13 bases between. The germline CDR1 and CDR2 sequences are SNHLY and FYNNEI. CDR3 DNA sequence: TGTGCCAGCACCCCAGAATACACGAACACTGAAGCTTTCTTT. This translates into CASTPEYTNTEAFF. Filled out from reference TRBV2 and TRBJ1-1, the complete variable domain reads EPEVTQTPSHQVTQMGQEVILRCVPISNHLYFYWYRQILGQKVEFLVSFYNNEISEKSEIFDDQFSVERPDGSNFTLKIRSTKLEDSAMYFCASTPEYTNTEAFFGQGTRLTVV.

This clone was counted between two and nine times. CDR3 sequence reads: CASSEGRSSNQPQHF. The CDR3 DNA follows: TGTGCCAGCAGCGAGGGAAGATCAAGCAATCAGCCCCAGCATTTT. The V gene is TRBV9, the J gene TRBJ1-5; D is undetermined. Trimming cost V 3 bases and J 1 base, with 11 bases left between them. The CDR3 consists of 15 residues. Germline-derived CDR1 and CDR2 are SGDLS and YYNGEE.

This clone occurred once. This chain connects TRBV14 to TRBJ2-1, with D hard to call. V lost 4 bases and J lost 8, with 6 bases in between. In germline, CDR1 is SGHDN, CDR2 FVKESK. CDR3 size: 11 residues. The CDR3 loop reads CASSLGDEQFF. As DNA, the CDR3 is TGTGCCAGCAGCCTAGGTGATGAGCAGTTCTTC.

The rearrangement joins TRBV30 to TRBJ1-4, with 8 bases identical to TRBD1. The CDR3 loop spans 15 amino acids. V shed 1 base, J shed 8 bases, and the junction held 9 bases outside the gene matches. Germline CDR1 is GTSNPN and CDR2 is SVGIG (reference sequence). The CDR3 here is CAWSGSQGAYEKLFF. In DNA, the CDR3 is TGTGCCTGGAGTGGCTCCCAGGGGGCTTACGAAAAACTGTTTTTT. The entire variable domain, with the rest obtained from reference TRBV30 and TRBJ1-4, is as follows: SQTIHQWPATLVQPVGSPLSLECTVEGTSNPNLYWYRQAAGRGLQLLFYSVGIGQISSEVPQNLSASRPQDRQFILSSKKLLLSDSGFYLCAWSGSQGAYEKLFFGSGTQLSVL.

V is TRBV19 and J is TRBJ2-1; D is perhaps TRBD1 (6 bases). The CDR3 consists of 15 residues. Germline CDR1 and CDR2: LNHDA and SQIVND (reference sequence). Trimming pared 6 bases from V and 5 bases from J, leaving 17 bases between. The CDR3 DNA is TGTGCCAGTAGCCCACAGGGATACAGCGACAATGAGCAGTTCTTC. It specifies CASSPQGYSDNEQFF. Variable domain in full (rest from reference TRBV19 and TRBJ2-1): DGGITQSPKYLFRKEGQNVTLSCEQNLNHDAMYWYRQDPGQGLRLIYYSQIVNDFQKGDIAEGYSVSREKKESFPLTVTSAQKNPTAFYLCASSPQGYSDNEQFFGPGTRLTVL.